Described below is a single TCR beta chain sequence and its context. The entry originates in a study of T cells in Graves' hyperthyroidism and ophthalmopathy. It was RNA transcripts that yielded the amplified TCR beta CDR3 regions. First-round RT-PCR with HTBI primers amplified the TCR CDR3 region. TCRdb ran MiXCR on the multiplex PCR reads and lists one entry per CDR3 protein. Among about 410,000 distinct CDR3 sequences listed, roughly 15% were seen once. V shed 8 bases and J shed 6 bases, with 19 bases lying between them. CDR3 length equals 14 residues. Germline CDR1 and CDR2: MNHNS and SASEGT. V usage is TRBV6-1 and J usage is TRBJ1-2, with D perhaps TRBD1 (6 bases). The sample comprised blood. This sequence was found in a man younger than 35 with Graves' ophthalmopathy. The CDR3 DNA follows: TGTGCCAGCCGTTTTATGGGTGGGGGCGATGGCTACACCTTC. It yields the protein CASRFMGGGDGYTF.